Shown below are 21 T cell receptor beta chains from a single sample sequenced in a study of blood T cells in healthy people across ages. Combining a sample-barcoded 5' primer with a J-beta primer mix, a second PCR ran for roughly 6 to 12 cycles. One entry per CDR3 protein, called by TCRdb with MiXCR from the 5' RACE reads. Counted here are approximately 800,000 distinct CDR3 sequences, about 36% occurring once; the ten biggest clones make up 10% to 15%. Sequenced: blood. The receptors were gathered from a man aged 18-30 years in good health.

In its sample, this clonotype was seen a few times. This chain joins TRBV6-1 and TRBJ2-7, with D possibly matching TRBD1 (6 bases). Germline CDR1 MNHNS, CDR2 SASEGT. V lost 1 base and J 7 bases, leaving 17 bases between the germline ends. CDR3 length: 15 amino acids. CDR3 DNA sequence: TGTGCCAGCAGTGAAGTGCAGGGGTGGCCAGATGAGCAGTACTTC. Residues: CASSEVQGWPDEQYF.

This clonotype has more than one count but fewer than ten. The chain combines TRBV10-3 with TRBJ1-1; D gene ambiguous. This CDR3 has 17 amino acids. Germline V lookup: CDR1 ENHRY, CDR2 SYGVKD. V lost 7 bases to trimming and J lost 0 bases, with 21 bases between them. CDR3 nucleotide sequence: TGTGCCATCACCCGCACTGGATTCGAAGACATGAACACTGAAGCTTTCTTT. This gives the protein CAITRTGFEDMNTEAFF.

This clonotype was recorded many times. The chain links TRBV7-9 to TRBJ2-4; TRBD1 matches 10 bases. Losses at the gene ends were 6 bases for V and 9 bases for J; bases not matched to a gene: 8. Germline V CDR1 and CDR2: SEHNR, FQNEAQ (reference sequence). The CDR3 length is 14 residues. The CDR3 loop is CASSLRQGASIQYF. CDR3 nucleotide sequence: TGTGCCAGCAGTCTGAGACAGGGGGCGAGCATTCAGTACTTC.

This clonotype has only one observation. The chain employs TRBV20-1 and TRBJ1-2; D uncertain. The CDR3 loop spans 14 amino acids. Trimming removed 3 bases at V and 1 base at J, with 12 bases between. Germline assignment: CDR1 DFQATT and CDR2 SNEGSKA (reference sequence). The CDR3 region has the DNA TGCAGTGCTAGCAGTGCAGAGAATAACTATGGCTACACCTTC. Translation gives CSASSAENNYGYTF.

This chain connects TRBV28 to TRBJ1-4; no clear D gene. Germline V gene sequence: CDR1 MDHEN, CDR2 SYDVKM. The CDR3 is made up of 13 amino acids. V shed 10 bases and J shed 2 bases, with 11 bases lying between them. CDR3 DNA sequence: TGTGCCACCTCTGCAGATACTAATGAAAAACTGTTTTTT. This codes for CATSADTNEKLFF.

In this sample, this clonotype turned up a few times. The V call is TRBV6-5, the J call TRBJ2-3, with no clear D. The CDR3 has 11 amino acids. The germline V and J ends were trimmed by 6 bases and 6 bases, with 7 bases remaining between them. Germline V gene lookup returns CDR1 MNHEY and CDR2 SVGAGI. CDR3 sequence: CASRSRDTQYF. The CDR3, as DNA: TGTGCCAGCAGGTCCCGCGATACGCAGTATTTT.

This clonotype appeared many times. The V call is TRBV29-1, the J call TRBJ2-1; TRBD2 is a possible D gene (6 bases). The germline V gene encodes CDR1 SQVTM and CDR2 ANQGSEA. Trimming left V 0 bases short and J 4 bases short, with 16 bases between. The CDR3 covers 16 residues. CDR3 loop: CSVEDRWRGGYNEQFF. CDR3 in DNA: TGCAGCGTTGAAGATCGCTGGCGGGGCGGATACAATGAGCAGTTCTTC.

The chain carries TRBV11-2 and TRBJ2-1; 7 nucleotides align to TRBD1. The CDR3 is 14 amino acids. With 7 bases clipped from V and 8 bases from J, the junction kept 11 bases outside the gene matches. In germline, CDR1 is SGHAT, CDR2 FQNNGV. The CDR3: CASNRLDRAHEQFF. CDR3 coding DNA: TGTGCCAGCAACAGACTTGACAGGGCGCATGAGCAGTTCTTC.

The V gene is TRBV4-1, the J gene TRBJ2-1; D is undetermined. The CDR3 runs to 19 residues. Germline assignment: CDR1 MGHRA and CDR2 YSYEKL. Deletions cut 2 bases from V and 3 bases from J, with 23 bases between. CDR3 in amino acids: CASSQSSSVTGSYYNEQFF. In DNA form, the CDR3 reads TGCGCCAGCAGCCAATCGTCGTCGGTGACCGGGTCCTACTACAATGAGCAGTTCTTC.

The chain's CDR3 is CASSLLDSTAFF. CDR3 nucleotide sequence: TGTGCCAGCAGCCTCTTGGACAGTACGGCTTTCTTT. The chain carries TRBV3-1 and TRBJ1-1; a weak D match, TRBD1 (6 bases). V lost 4 bases and J lost 11, with 14 bases in between. The V gene's germline CDR1 is LGHDT and CDR2 YNNKEL (reference sequence). The CDR3 consists of 12 residues.

The J gene is TRBJ2-5, the V gene TRBV20-1; TRBD1 matches at 7 bases. Germline V gene data show CDR1 as DFQATT and CDR2 as SNEGSKA (reference sequence). V lost 3 bases, J lost 11 bases, and 24 bases stayed unmatched. The CDR3 runs to 17 residues. The CDR3 sequence: CSASFFKGTAGNNEQYF. The CDR3 DNA reads as TGCAGTGCTAGTTTTTTTAAAGGGACAGCAGGTAACAATGAGCAGTACTTC.

DNA of the CDR3: TGCGCCAGCAGCCAGGGGTTGGGGATCTACAATGAGCAGTACTTC. It encodes CASSQGLGIYNEQYF. The J gene is TRBJ2-7, the V gene TRBV4-3, with D unresolved. V was pared by 3 bases and J by 7 bases, with 19 bases between. The CDR3 loop spans 15 amino acids. CDR1 and CDR2 from the germline V gene are LGHNA and YSLEER.

This CDR3 reads CASSRVGGAVELFF. CDR3 sequence (DNA): TGCGCCAGCAGCCGAGTCGGGGGGGCCGTGGAGCTGTTTTTT. The rearrangement uses TRBV5-1 and TRBJ2-2, with 8 bases identical to TRBD2. V trimming: 4 bases; J trimming: 10 bases; junction bases outside the gene matches: 9. Germline loops: CDR1 SGHRS, CDR2 YFSETQ. CDR3 size: 14 residues.

This clonotype was seen only once. The V gene is TRBV6-2 or TRBV6-3, the J gene TRBJ2-2; tentatively, D is TRBD1 (6 bases). Trimming pared 2 bases from V and 3 bases from J, leaving 13 bases between. This CDR3 comprises 16 residues. Germline CDR1 reads MNHEY; CDR2 reads SVGEGT. In nucleotides, the CDR3 is TGTGCCAGCAGTTACGTGCAGGGGAAGGACACCGGGGAGCTGTTTTTT. This sequence encodes CASSYVQGKDTGELFF.

This clonotype occurred many times. The V gene is TRBV29-1, the J gene TRBJ1-2; tentatively, D is TRBD1 (6 bases). V lost 0 bases and J 4 bases, leaving 12 bases between the germline ends. Germline V lookup: CDR1 SQVTM, CDR2 ANQGSEA. The CDR3 loop spans 14 amino acids. The CDR3 DNA follows: TGCAGCGTTGAAGAGACAGGAGAGGCCTATGGCTACACCTTC. This encodes CSVEETGEAYGYTF. Filled out from reference TRBV29-1 and TRBJ1-2, the complete variable domain reads SAVISQKPSRDICQRGTSLTIQCQVDSQVTMMFWYRQQPGQSLTLIATANQGSEATYESGFVIDKFPISRPNLTFSTLTVSNMSPEDSSIYLCSVEETGEAYGYTFGSGTRLTVV.

This clonotype was counted a few times. The rearrangement links TRBV4-2 to TRBJ2-3; D tentatively reads TRBD1 or TRBD2 (6 bases each). Germline CDR1 is LGHNA and CDR2 is YNFKEQ. The CDR3 is 17 residues long. V dropped 0 bases and J dropped 2 bases, with 15 bases sitting between them. CDR3 bases: TGTGCCAGCAGCCAAGATCCTAGGGGGGCCGCCACAGATACGCAGTATTTT. Translating gives CASSQDPRGAATDTQYF.

The chain recombines TRBV20-1 with TRBJ1-1; D is possibly TRBD1 (6 bases). V was shortened by 5 bases and J by 0 bases, with 13 bases between the two germline ends. From germline, CDR1 is DFQATT and CDR2 SNEGSKA (reference sequence). The CDR3 runs 14 residues. The CDR3 region is CSAAGAIMNTEAFF. As DNA, the CDR3 is TGCAGTGCTGCAGGGGCGATAATGAACACTGAAGCTTTCTTT.

This clonotype was seen a few times. This rearrangement joins TRBV2 to TRBJ2-7; 10 bases align to TRBD2. The CDR3 has 14 amino acids. The junction had 6 bases not matched to a gene; V was cut back by 3 bases and J by 7 bases. The germline V gene has CDR1 SNHLY and CDR2 FYNNEI. Here the CDR3 reads CASSDPSGGHEQYF. CDR3 sequence (DNA): TGTGCCAGCAGTGACCCTAGCGGGGGTCATGAGCAGTACTTC. Looking up the rest from reference TRBV2 and TRBJ2-7 gives the full variable domain: EPEVTQTPSHQVTQMGQEVILRCVPISNHLYFYWYRQILGQKVEFLVSFYNNEISEKSEIFDDQFSVERPDGSNFTLKIRSTKLEDSAMYFCASSDPSGGHEQYFGPGTRLTVT.

The V and J genes are TRBV20-1 and TRBJ2-3; weak D call: TRBD1 (5 bases). This CDR3 region has 13 residues. The germline V and J ends were trimmed by 4 bases and 4 bases, with 12 bases remaining between them. Germline lookup yields CDR1 DFQATT and CDR2 SNEGSKA (reference sequence). CDR3 protein: CSAIGRVSDTQYF. The CDR3, as DNA: TGCAGTGCTATCGGCAGGGTTTCAGATACGCAGTATTTT.

Notes on this clonotype: A read error may be the cause here, since a much bigger clone is one base away. This chain links TRBV12-3 or TRBV12-4 with TRBJ2-3; 7 positions agree with TRBD1. The CDR3 consists of 14 residues. DNA of the CDR3: TGTGCCAGCAGTTTGACAGGGAGCACAGATATGCAGTATTTT. Translated, it gives CASSLTGSTDMQYF.

This clonotype was seen repeatedly, ten times or more. This chain links TRBV29-1 with TRBJ2-3; D may be TRBD1 or TRBD2 (5 bases each). The CDR3 sequence is 13 residues long. Germline V CDR1 and CDR2: SQVTM, ANQGSEA. Trimming removed 6 bases from V and 1 base from J, with 11 bases in between. The CDR3 DNA is TGCAGCGTGGAGAGGGACGGCACAGATACGCAGTATTTT. Translated, it gives CSVERDGTDTQYF.